This record concerns one T cell receptor (beta chain) sequence. The V gene's germline CDR1 is SGHDN and CDR2 FVKESK. CDR3 length: 14 residues. Trimming took 7 bases from V and 3 from J; bases not matched to a gene: 7. The entry originates in a study of blood T cell repertoires in COVID-19. Looking at the study overall: The origin of the acute and convalescent COVID-19 samples was the United States, Italy and Spain.

The protocol was immunoSEQ multiplex PCR, while the TCRdb copy is restricted to in-frame clones and leaves out a portion. Of some 220,000 clones detected, over 80% appear once; the ten largest clones hold around 5.9%. Source material: peripheral blood. This receptor was taken from a human donor in a cohort sampled during active COVID-19. The chain links TRBV14 to TRBJ2-7; 9 bases line up with TRBD2. CDR3 in amino acids: CASKGSGSFYEQYF. DNA of the CDR3: TGTGCCAGCAAGGGTAGCGGGAGTTTCTACGAGCAGTACTTC.